This T cell receptor beta chain appears in the sequencing data of a study of CXCR3-negative and CXCR3-positive naive CD8 T cells. The CDR3 sequence is 13 residues long. The V gene's germline CDR1 is SQVTM and CDR2 ANQGSEA. Via 5' RACE with UMI labels, TRB cDNA libraries were prepared. TCRdb re-called the 5' RACE reads, yielding one record per CDR3 amino acid sequence without DNA. This table holds about 48,000 distinct CDR3 sequences. The sequencing input was memory CD8+ T cells from blood. This sequence was found in a human donor in good health. Some clones in this sample may be carry-over from other donors' samples. The rearrangement joins TRBV29-1 to TRBJ2-7; absent DNA, TCRdb's TRBD2 call cannot be checked. The CDR3: CSVLTRDSNEQYF.